This TCR beta chain was retrieved from a study of T cell responses to AZD1222 COVID-19 vaccine. The overall study: Second-dose groups at about 4 or about 12 weeks were pooled.

Of note for this clone: Antigen specificity is unknown.

Measured with immunoSEQ multiplex PCR; TCRdb has only the in-frame clones, and not every one. The sample consists of some 150,000 clones, roughly 90% of them appearing once. Study findings and constraints: At baseline, seropositivity was found in only a handful of AZD1222 recipients. Once two AZD1222 doses were given, Spike-specific TCR breadth and depth went up.

The CDR3 is made up of 14 amino acids. Deletions cut 4 bases from V and 1 base from J, with 7 bases between. Germline V gene lookup returns CDR1 SNHLY and CDR2 FYNNEI. This clonotype originated in an adult in good health. The chain employs TRBV2 and TRBJ2-2; tentative D call: TRBD1 (6 bases). Sequenced material: peripheral blood, taken on day 0 of AZD1222 vaccination. The CDR3: CASSVQGNTGELFF. The CDR3 nucleotides are TGTGCCAGCAGTGTACAGGGGAACACCGGGGAGCTGTTTTTT. Full variable domain (remainder filled in from reference TRBV2 and TRBJ2-2): EPEVTQTPSHQVTQMGQEVILRCVPISNHLYFYWYRQILGQKVEFLVSFYNNEISEKSEIFDDQFSVERPDGSNFTLKIRSTKLEDSAMYFCASSVQGNTGELFFGEGSRLTVL.